The 5 T cell receptor beta chains below all came from one sample that was sequenced in a study of cytomegalovirus exposure and HLA in healthy donors (dated by TCRdb to 2016 to 2017). Library prep was done by the immunoSEQ multiplex PCR assay. For the multiplex PCR, a mixture combining 60 forward primers for TCR Vbeta segments and 13 reverse primers for TCR Jbeta segments was used. The table was pulled from immuneACCESS by TCRdb, which kept in-frame rearrangements only. Such tables lose some clones; where checked, under half of the loss comes from unresolved V genes, and the rest has no known cause. This sample comprises 85,000 to 100,000 clones, roughly three fifths of them detected only once. The top ten constitute approximately 6% of the sample. The specimen sequenced was PBMCs. The receptor set was obtained from a young woman in good health and CMV-seronegative.

This rearrangement joins TRBV2 to TRBJ1-5; perhaps TRBD1 as D (6 bases). The CDR3 spans 12 residues. Germline CDR1 SNHLY, CDR2 FYNNEI. The V end was cut by 7 bases, the J end by 6 bases, with 10 bases between. DNA of the CDR3: TGTGCCAGCACACAGGGTGGTCAGCCCCAGCATTTT. Translation gives CASTQGGQPQHF.

The rearrangement links TRBV25-1 to TRBJ2-5; maybe TRBD2 (6 bases). In germline, CDR1 is MGHDK, CDR2 SYGVNS. Trimming shortened V by 2 bases and J by 7 bases, and 8 bases separated the two germline ends. The CDR3 is 12 amino acids. The DNA for the CDR3 is TGTGCCAGCAGTGAACAGGGAGGGACCCAGTACTTC. Protein product: CASSEQGGTQYF.

The chain uses TRBV5-6 and TRBJ1-2, with a tentative D call TRBD1 (5 bases). V lost 4 bases to trimming and J lost 4 bases, with 14 bases between them. The CDR3 extends over 14 amino acids. Germline V gene lookup returns CDR1 SGHDT and CDR2 YYEEEE. The CDR3 nucleotides read TGTGCCAGCAGCGCCCTCCGGGGGGTCTATGGCTACACCTTC. It yields the protein CASSALRGVYGYTF.

This clone was seen a handful of times. The chain couples TRBV19 to TRBJ2-7; 12 nucleotides match TRBD1. V trimming: 6 bases; J trimming: 6 bases; junction bases outside the gene matches: 12. CDR3 length: 16 amino acids. Germline CDR1 is LNHDA and CDR2 is SQIVND (reference sequence). CDR3 protein: CASRSNPGTGGGEQYF. The CDR3, as DNA: TGTGCCAGTAGGTCAAACCCGGGGACAGGGGGCGGCGAGCAGTACTTC.

The V gene is TRBV5-1, the J gene TRBJ1-1, with 9 bases lining up with TRBD1. CDR3 length: 18 residues. V dropped 1 base and J dropped 0; count of bases not matched to a gene: 10. Germline values: CDR1 SGHRS, CDR2 YFSETQ. CDR3 sequence reads: CASSLWGQGLRMNTEAFF. CDR3 sequence (DNA): TGCGCCAGCAGCTTGTGGGGACAGGGTCTCCGAATGAACACTGAAGCTTTCTTT.